Reported below is one T cell receptor beta chain. Germline CDR1 is LNHNV and CDR2 is YYDKDF (reference sequence). The CDR3 totals 17 residues. V was trimmed by 9 bases and J by 5 bases, leaving 25 bases between them. The data derive from a study of control samples from healthy donors and cancer patients. The assay was immunoSEQ multiplex PCR, and TCRdb's table has in-frame clones only and misses some. The sample lists some 120,000 clones, 85% to 95% occurring once. This TCR came from a man aged 30 to 45 in good health. Material: blood. The chain carries TRBV15 and TRBJ2-2; a possible D gene is TRBD2 (6 bases). CDR3 sequence reads: CATGGSPQTRLTGELFF. The CDR3, as DNA: TGTGCCACGGGGGGTTCACCCCAAACTCGCCTAACCGGGGAGCTGTTTTTT. The full variable domain, with the rest looked up from reference TRBV15 and TRBJ2-2, is DAMVIQNPRYQVTQFGKPVTLSCSQTLNHNVMYWYQQKSSQAPKLLFHYYDKDFNNEADTPDNFQSRRPNTSFCFLDIRSPGLGDTAMYLCATGGSPQTRLTGELFFGEGSRLTVL.